The present TCR beta chain was sequenced within a study of early T cells in non-severe SARS-CoV-2 infection (TCRdb year 2021). Describing the broader study: Bulk RNA from unsorted whole blood was used for TCR sequencing, so alpha and beta chains could not be paired. Results the study describes overall, beyond this receptor: VDJdb matching was skewed toward anti-spike CD8 responses and likely underestimated virus-specific expansions, missing private and CD4 specificities.

As regards this clonotype: No antigen is known for it. Base qualities are missing; no much larger clone stands one base away.

The CDR3 spans 13 residues, from the cysteine through the phenylalanine. Just the 39-base CDR3 DNA is kept, in frame starting at base 1. Via the germline V gene, CDR1 is SGHAT and CDR2 FQNNGV. After removal of 4 bases from V and 4 bases from J, the junction retains 1 base not matched to a gene. The receptor library was made with 5' RACE. The instrument was a NextSeq 500. The TCR library protocol attached unique molecular identifiers to individual cDNA molecules to correct for sequencing error and PCR bias. Both TCR alpha and beta chains were sequenced, and tight co-correlation was observed between alpha and beta sequence abundances in each sample. As for the original processing: Decombinator V4 was used to annotate TCR sequences for V gene, J gene and CDR3. TCRs were defined as expanded if a significant change between any two time points was detected under a Poisson model with p below 0.0001. TCR abundances were normalised to the total number of TCRs sequenced per sample and expressed as counts per million. MAIT TCRs were defined by TRAV1-2 paired with TRAJ12, TRAJ20 or TRAJ33, and iNKT TCRs by TRAV10 paired with TRAJ18. VDJdb, accessed on 1 November 2021, was searched for TCRs annotated for CMV, EBV and SARS-CoV-2, and TCRs annotated for more than one antigen were excluded. TCRdb reran the public reads through fastp at Q25 and MiXCR, keeping productive beta chains. Each entry is one CDR3 protein sequence, shown with its most common DNA and genes. The V and J calls reflect TCRdb's pipeline rather than the authors' work. This sample gives about 100,000 distinct CDR3 sequences in total; around 14% of them show up just once. Of the sample, around 2.4% falls within the top ten clones.

This was a case-control study nested in a cohort of healthcare workers in London, UK, who had nasopharyngeal swab PCR tests and blood samples taken every week. Healthcare workers were recruited between 23 and 31 March 2020, during the week of the UK lockdown, and were followed weekly for up to roughly 15 weeks. The clonotype was recovered from an adult who was a healthcare worker with PCR-confirmed SARS-CoV-2 infection or an uninfected control (not recorded which). Sequenced sample: whole blood. Here the chain combines TRBV11-2 and TRBJ1-5, with 7 middle bases fitting TRBD1. The DNA reads TGTGCCAGCAGCTCGGGACAGAATCAGCCCCAGCATTTT. The translation is CASSSGQNQPQHF.